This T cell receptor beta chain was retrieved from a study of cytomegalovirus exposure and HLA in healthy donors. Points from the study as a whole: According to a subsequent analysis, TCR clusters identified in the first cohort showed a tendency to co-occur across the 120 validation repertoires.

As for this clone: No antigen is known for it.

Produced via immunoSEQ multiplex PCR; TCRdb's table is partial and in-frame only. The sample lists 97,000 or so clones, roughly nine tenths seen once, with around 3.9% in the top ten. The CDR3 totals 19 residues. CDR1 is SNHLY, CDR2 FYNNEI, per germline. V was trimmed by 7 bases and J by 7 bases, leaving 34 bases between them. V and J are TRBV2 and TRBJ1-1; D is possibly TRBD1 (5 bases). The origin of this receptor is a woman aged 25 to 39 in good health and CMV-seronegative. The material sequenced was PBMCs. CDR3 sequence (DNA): TGTGCCAGCACCAGAAGAGCAGACAGCTCCTATGGGTTGTTGGGTGAAGCTTTCTTT. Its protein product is CASTRRADSSYGLLGEAFF.